These 14 T cell receptor beta chains came from one sample sequenced in a study of blood T cell repertoires in COVID-19. Sequencing used immunoSEQ multiplex PCR; TCRdb keeps in-frame clones, though not all of them. The sample records a few hundred thousand clones, 90% being singletons. Sequenced material: peripheral blood. These TCRs come from a woman aged 40 to 55 with acute or convalescent COVID-19.

This chain uses TRBV15 with TRBJ1-2; D might be TRBD1 (5 bases). V was pared by 5 bases and J by 2 bases, with 9 bases between. The CDR3 length is 13 residues. Germline CDR1 reads LNHNV; CDR2 reads YYDKDF (reference sequence). The CDR3, as DNA: TGTGCCACCAGCCCAAGACAGAACTATGGCTACACCTTC. This gives the protein CATSPRQNYGYTF.

V and J are TRBV10-3 and TRBJ2-1; TRBD2 agrees at 8 bases. The V and J ends lost 2 bases and 3 bases, in that order; junction bases with no gene match: 3. CDR1 ENHRY and CDR2 SYGVKD come from the germline V gene. This CDR3 spans 15 amino acids. In DNA, the CDR3 is TGTGCCATCAGTGAGGAGCGGGGGTACTACAATGAGCAGTTCTTC. It is translated as CAISEERGYYNEQFF.

The chain is built from TRBV19 and TRBJ2-3; D is unresolved. CDR1 is LNHDA, CDR2 SQIVND, per germline (reference sequence). The V end was cut by 0 bases, the J end by 6 bases, with 16 bases between. This CDR3 has 16 residues. CDR3 amino acids: CASSIDRSVIRDTQYF. Written as DNA, the CDR3 is TGTGCCAGTAGTATAGATCGGAGTGTAATTCGGGATACGCAGTATTTT.

This clone was observed once. The rearrangement links TRBV7-8 to TRBJ2-3; D possibly corresponds to TRBD2 (6 bases). The CDR3 extends over 13 amino acids. With 8 bases removed from V and 5 bases from J, the gap between germline ends came to 14 bases. The germline V gene has CDR1 SGHVS and CDR2 FQNEAQ. The CDR3 DNA is TGTGCCAGCTCAGTCGGGGGAAAAGATACGCAGTATTTT. Translating gives CASSVGGKDTQYF. The full variable domain, rest sourced from reference TRBV7-8 and TRBJ2-3, is GAGVSQSPRYKVAKRGQDVALRCDPISGHVSLFWYQQALGQGPEFLTYFQNEAQLDKSGLPSDRFFAERPEGSVSTLKIQRTQQEDSAVYLCASSVGGKDTQYFGPGTRLTVL.

This clone was counted only a few times. The chain joins TRBV6-2 or TRBV6-3 to TRBJ1-5; D is perhaps TRBD1 (5 bases). V shed 4 bases and J shed 5 bases, with 18 bases lying between them. The CDR3 length is 16 residues. The germline V gene has CDR1 MNHEY and CDR2 SVGEGT. The CDR3 protein is CASSLEGALNDQPQHF. In DNA, the CDR3 is TGTGCCAGCAGTTTGGAAGGGGCCCTTAATGATCAGCCCCAGCATTTT.

This chain connects TRBV20-1 to TRBJ1-3; D gene ambiguous. This CDR3 spans 13 amino acids. Trimming took off 3 bases at V and 2 bases at J, with 8 bases between the two ends. Germline V gene sequence: CDR1 DFQATT, CDR2 SNEGSKA (reference sequence). CDR3 in DNA: TGCAGTGCTAGTCAGGTTGCTGGAAACACCATATATTTT. It is translated as CSASQVAGNTIYF.

This rearrangement joins TRBV18 to TRBJ1-2; D call uncertain. This CDR3 is 14 amino acids long. Germline values: CDR1 KGHSH, CDR2 LQKENI. V shed 1 base and J shed 3 bases, with 9 bases lying between them. The CDR3 spells CASSPQEDDYGYTF. CDR3 nucleotide sequence: TGTGCCAGCTCACCACAGGAGGACGACTATGGCTACACCTTC.

V gene TRBV6-5 combines with J gene TRBJ1-1; D possibly corresponds to TRBD1 (6 bases). V was clipped by 7 bases and J by 4 bases, with 16 bases between them. In germline, CDR1 is MNHEY, CDR2 SVGAGI. The CDR3 totals 14 residues. The CDR3 sequence is CASTPRRGGTEAFF. The CDR3 DNA reads TGTGCCAGCACCCCGAGGAGGGGGGGCACTGAAGCTTTCTTT.

V is TRBV10-3 and J is TRBJ2-5, with TRBD2 matching over 8 bases. V lost 4 bases, J lost 3 bases, and 1 base stayed unmatched. CDR3 length: 13 residues. From germline, CDR1 is ENHRY and CDR2 SYGVKD. In nucleotides, the CDR3 is TGTGCCATCAGTGGGCGGGAGGAAGAGACCCAGTACTTC. Residues: CAISGREEETQYF.

This clone was detected once. In the same sample, other DNA sequences code for this CDR3. The chain has TRBV24-1 and TRBJ1-2, with 11 positions matching TRBD1. Losses at the gene ends were 3 bases for V and 5 bases for J; bases not matched to a gene: 1. The CDR3 extends over 14 amino acids. Germline V gene sequence: CDR1 KGHDR, CDR2 SFDVKD. CDR3 DNA: TGTGCCACCAGTGATCGGGACAGGGGGTATGGCTACACCTTC. This encodes CATSDRDRGYGYTF.

V usage is TRBV4-1 and J usage is TRBJ1-4, with TRBD1 identical over 7 bases. The CDR3 is made up of 16 amino acids. The trim removed 1 base at V and 3 bases at J, leaving 5 bases unmatched. In germline, CDR1 is MGHRA, CDR2 YSYEKL. CDR3: CASSQVYRGANEKLFF. As DNA, the CDR3 is TGCGCCAGCAGCCAAGTATACAGGGGAGCTAATGAAAAACTGTTTTTT.

This chain links TRBV7-2 with TRBJ2-3; the match to TRBD1 covers 7 bases. The CDR3 extends over 14 amino acids. V trimming: 7 bases; J trimming: 1 base; junction bases outside the gene matches: 5. Germline V gives CDR1 SGHTA, CDR2 FQGNSA. This CDR3 reads CASTRQGGTDTQYF. CDR3 in DNA: TGTGCCAGCACCCGACAGGGAGGCACAGATACGCAGTATTTT.

V and J are TRBV6-5 and TRBJ2-3; 10 bases agree with TRBD2. The CDR3 consists of 15 residues. Looked up from germline, CDR1 is MNHEY and CDR2 is SVGAGI. Trimming removed 7 bases from V and 4 bases from J; junction bases left unmatched: 8. The CDR3 nucleotides read TGTGCCAGCACCGGGAGCGGGGGGGCGGCAGATACGCAGTATTTT. Translation: CASTGSGGAADTQYF.

The count of this clone is one. This chain connects TRBV5-6 to TRBJ1-3; D is possibly TRBD1 (6 bases). Trimming stripped 4 bases from V and 4 bases from J, with 15 bases between. The CDR3 is 15 amino acids. In germline, CDR1 is SGHDT, CDR2 YYEEEE. CDR3 coding DNA: TGTGCCAGCAGCCTACAGGGAACTCTCGGAAACACCATATATTTT. It encodes CASSLQGTLGNTIYF.